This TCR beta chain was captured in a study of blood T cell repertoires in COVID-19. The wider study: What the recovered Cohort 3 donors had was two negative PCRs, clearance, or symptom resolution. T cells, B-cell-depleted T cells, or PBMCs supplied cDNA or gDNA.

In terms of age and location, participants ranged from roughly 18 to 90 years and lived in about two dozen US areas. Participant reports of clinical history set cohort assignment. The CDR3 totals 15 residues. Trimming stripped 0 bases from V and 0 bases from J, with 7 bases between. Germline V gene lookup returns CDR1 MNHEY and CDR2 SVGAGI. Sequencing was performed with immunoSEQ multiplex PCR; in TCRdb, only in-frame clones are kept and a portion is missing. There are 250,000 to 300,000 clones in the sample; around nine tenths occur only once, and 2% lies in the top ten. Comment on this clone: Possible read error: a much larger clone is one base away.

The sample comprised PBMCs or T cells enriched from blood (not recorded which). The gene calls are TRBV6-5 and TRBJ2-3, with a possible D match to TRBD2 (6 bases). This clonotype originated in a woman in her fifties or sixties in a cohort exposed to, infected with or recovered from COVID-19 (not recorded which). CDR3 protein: CASSYSSGSTDTQYF. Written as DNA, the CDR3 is TGTGCCAGCAGTTACTCGAGCGGGAGCACAGATACGCAGTATTTT.